Presented here are 5 T cell receptor beta chains from one specimen sequenced in a study of beta chain features in type 1 diabetes. Study results and limitations: Moderately but significantly shorter TCRB CDR3s were found in Type 1 diabetes patients in all four CD4+ subsets.

Antigen specificity for these receptors is unknown. The authors reverse transcribed all of the isolated RNA, so sequencing captured expressed TCRB transcripts. Profiled with immunoSEQ multiplex PCR; TCRdb holds only in-frame clones, not every one. There are about 240,000 clones in the sample; roughly 14% occur only once, and approximately 0.018% lies in the top ten. Sequenced input: naive CD4+ T cells from blood. These receptor sequences come from a man aged 25-45 years with type 1 diabetes.

This clone was seen a handful of times. The V call is TRBV25-1, the J call TRBJ2-7; 7 bases align to TRBD2. V lost 5 bases and J lost 0; bases outside the gene matches: 7. Per germline, CDR1 MGHDK and CDR2 SYGVNS. CDR3 size: 15 residues. DNA for the CDR3: TGTGCCAGCAGTCCCATGGGGGGGGACTCCTACGAGCAGTACTTC. Its protein product is CASSPMGGDSYEQYF.

Regarding this clone: Additional DNA sequences in this sample encode the identical CDR3. The J gene is TRBJ1-2, the V gene TRBV2; the match to TRBD1 covers 9 bases. V was clipped by 3 bases and J by 8 bases; unmatched bases: 4. The germline gives CDR1 SNHLY, CDR2 FYNNEI. The CDR3 loop spans 13 amino acids. As DNA, the CDR3 is TGTGCCAGCAGTGAGGGACAGGGTCGGGGCTACACCTTC. Its protein product is CASSEGQGRGYTF. The full variable domain, with the rest looked up from reference TRBV2 and TRBJ1-2, is EPEVTQTPSHQVTQMGQEVILRCVPISNHLYFYWYRQILGQKVEFLVSFYNNEISEKSEIFDDQFSVERPDGSNFTLKIRSTKLEDSAMYFCASSEGQGRGYTFGSGTRLTVV.

This clone has just a few counts. V and J are TRBV10-3 and TRBJ2-3; 8 positions agree with TRBD2. CDR3 length equals 13 residues. Germline V lookup: CDR1 ENHRY, CDR2 SYGVKD. V lost 11 bases and J lost 4; bases outside the gene matches: 8. The CDR3 spells CAVRGGPADTQYF. The CDR3 bases are TGTGCCGTCCGGGGGGGCCCGGCAGATACGCAGTATTTT.

The CDR3 here is CSVRQGGNTEAFF. The DNA for the CDR3 is TGCAGCGTCCGGCAGGGGGGCAACACTGAAGCTTTCTTT. This chain joins TRBV29-1 and TRBJ1-1; 7 bases align to TRBD1. With V trimmed by 6 bases and J by 2 bases, 6 bases remained unmatched. Germline loops: CDR1 SQVTM, CDR2 ANQGSEA. The CDR3 loop spans 13 amino acids.

The chain has TRBV2 and TRBJ2-2, with D perhaps TRBD1 (5 bases). Trimming left V 4 bases short and J 0 bases short, with 6 bases between. The CDR3 is made up of 14 amino acids. Looked up from germline, CDR1 is SNHLY and CDR2 is FYNNEI. The CDR3 is CASSVGPNTGELFF. CDR3 in DNA: TGTGCCAGCAGTGTGGGGCCGAACACCGGGGAGCTGTTTTTT.